This TCR beta chain is from a study of T cell responses to AZD1222 COVID-19 vaccine. Broader study findings: Unmutated regions of variants are reportedly targeted by nearly half of spike-specific TCRs. Recipients of AZD1222 seropositive at baseline numbered only 6 or 7. Sampling that yielded the repertoires occurred only after the peak T cell response. Mostly white British, mostly female donors; authors suggested clonal diversity may be underestimated.

In regard to this clone: Its antigen is currently unknown.

This table comes from immunoSEQ multiplex PCR, and its TCRdb copy is limited to in-frame clones, with some not included. The repertoire holds 140,000 to 150,000 clones, with approximately 88% as singletons. The germline CDR1 and CDR2 sequences are SGDLS and YYNGEE. Trimming cost V 0 bases and J 0 bases, with 7 bases left between them. The CDR3 is made up of 14 amino acids. This sample comprised peripheral blood, obtained on day 0 of AZD1222 vaccination. The chain carries TRBV9 and TRBJ2-7, with D uncertain. The clonotype comes from an adult in good health. The CDR3 loop is CASSVVPDSYEQYF. The CDR3, as DNA: TGTGCCAGCAGCGTAGTCCCAGACTCCTACGAGCAGTACTTC.